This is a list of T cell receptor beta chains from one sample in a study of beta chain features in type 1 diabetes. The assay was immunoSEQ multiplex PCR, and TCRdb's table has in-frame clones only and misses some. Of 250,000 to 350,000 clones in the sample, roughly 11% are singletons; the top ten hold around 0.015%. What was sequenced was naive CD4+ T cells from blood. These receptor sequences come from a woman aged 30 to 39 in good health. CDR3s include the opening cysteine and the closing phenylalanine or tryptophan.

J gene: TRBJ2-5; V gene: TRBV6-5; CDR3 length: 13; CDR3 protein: CASSLDSQETQYF
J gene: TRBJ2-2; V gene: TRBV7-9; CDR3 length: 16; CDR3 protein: CASSLRAPSGIGELFF
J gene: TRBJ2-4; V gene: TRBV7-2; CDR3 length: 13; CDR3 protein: CASSLGLKNIQYF
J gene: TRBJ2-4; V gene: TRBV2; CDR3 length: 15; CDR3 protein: CASSDRQSHKNIQYF
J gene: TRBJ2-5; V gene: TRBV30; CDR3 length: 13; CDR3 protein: CAWSGGSRETQYF
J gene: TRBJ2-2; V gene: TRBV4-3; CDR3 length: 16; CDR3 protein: CASSQGGQGSPGELFF
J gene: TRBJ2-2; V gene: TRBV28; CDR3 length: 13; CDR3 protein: CASSGGYTGELFF
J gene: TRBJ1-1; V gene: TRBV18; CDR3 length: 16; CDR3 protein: CASSQTDSPANTEAFF
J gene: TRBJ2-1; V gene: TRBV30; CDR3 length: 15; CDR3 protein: CAWSAGQGALNEQFF
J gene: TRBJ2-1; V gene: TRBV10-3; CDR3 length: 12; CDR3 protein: CASRAGGNEQFF
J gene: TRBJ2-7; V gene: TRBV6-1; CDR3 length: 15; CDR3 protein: CASLATGQASYEQYF
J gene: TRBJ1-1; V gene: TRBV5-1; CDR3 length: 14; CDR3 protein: CASSFRGMNTEAFF
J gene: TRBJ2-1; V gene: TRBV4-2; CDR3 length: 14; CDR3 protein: CASSQEYRVEEQFF
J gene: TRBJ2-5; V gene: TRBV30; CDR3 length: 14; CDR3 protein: CAWSSSGLQETQYF
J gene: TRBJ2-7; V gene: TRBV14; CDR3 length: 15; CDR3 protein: CASSRYRDMSYEQYF
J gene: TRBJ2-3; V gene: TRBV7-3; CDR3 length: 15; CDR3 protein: CASSSRVAGVDTQYF
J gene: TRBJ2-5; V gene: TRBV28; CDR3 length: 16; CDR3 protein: CASSFTNLAGKETQYF
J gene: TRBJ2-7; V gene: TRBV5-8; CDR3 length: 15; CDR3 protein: CASSPPGSRGYEQYF
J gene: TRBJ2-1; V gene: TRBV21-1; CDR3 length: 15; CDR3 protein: CASSKGTGVHNEQFF
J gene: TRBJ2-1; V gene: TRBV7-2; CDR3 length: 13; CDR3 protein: CASSLDRGNEQFF
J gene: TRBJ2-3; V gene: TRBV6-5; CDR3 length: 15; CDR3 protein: CASSTSGSSPDTQYF
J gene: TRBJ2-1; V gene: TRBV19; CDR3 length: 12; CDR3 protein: CASSIRGGEQFF
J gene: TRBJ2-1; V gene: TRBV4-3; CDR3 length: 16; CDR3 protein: CASSQSLAVGDNEQFF
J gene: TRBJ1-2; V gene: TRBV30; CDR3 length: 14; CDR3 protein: CAWSGQGEAYGYTF
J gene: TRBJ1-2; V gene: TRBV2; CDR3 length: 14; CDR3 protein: CASSEGQGARGYTF
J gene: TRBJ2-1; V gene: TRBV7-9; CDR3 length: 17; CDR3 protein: CASSPRTRTGPHNEQFF
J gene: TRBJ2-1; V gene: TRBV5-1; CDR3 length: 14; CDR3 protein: CASSLTSWDNEQFF
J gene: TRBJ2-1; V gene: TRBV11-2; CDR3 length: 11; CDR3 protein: CASSPQGEQFF
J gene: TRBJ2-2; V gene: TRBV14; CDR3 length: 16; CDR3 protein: CASSQGNRGDTGELFF
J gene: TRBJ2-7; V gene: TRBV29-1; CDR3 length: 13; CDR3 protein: CSVVSDSFYEQYF
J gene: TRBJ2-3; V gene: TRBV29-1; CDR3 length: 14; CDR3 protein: CSADPRGYTDTQYF
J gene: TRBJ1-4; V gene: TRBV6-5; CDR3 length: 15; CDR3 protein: CASSYSYRKNEKLFF
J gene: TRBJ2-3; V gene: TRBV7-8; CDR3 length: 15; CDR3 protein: CASSLARRSTDTQYF
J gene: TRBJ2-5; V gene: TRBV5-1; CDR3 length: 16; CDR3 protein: CASSLEGRGSSETQYF
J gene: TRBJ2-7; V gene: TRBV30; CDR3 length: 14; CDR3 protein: CAWRVAGGPYEQYF
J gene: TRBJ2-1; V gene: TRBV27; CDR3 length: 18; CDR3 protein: CASSLGPHREGPYNEQFF
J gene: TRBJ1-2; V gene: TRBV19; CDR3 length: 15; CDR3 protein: CASSITGTGNYGYTF
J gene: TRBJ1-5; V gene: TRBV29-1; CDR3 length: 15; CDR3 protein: CSVAAGENSNQPQHF
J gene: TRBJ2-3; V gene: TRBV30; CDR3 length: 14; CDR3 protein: CAWREAPYTDTQYF
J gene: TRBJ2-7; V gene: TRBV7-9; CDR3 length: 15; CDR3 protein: CASSSSSGIAYEQYF
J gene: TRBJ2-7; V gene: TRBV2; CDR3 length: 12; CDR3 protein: CASSEVETGLNF
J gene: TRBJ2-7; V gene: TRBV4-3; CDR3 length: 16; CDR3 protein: CASSQVTSPLAYEQYF
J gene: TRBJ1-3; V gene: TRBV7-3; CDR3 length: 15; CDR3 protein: CASSLGTDSGNTIYF
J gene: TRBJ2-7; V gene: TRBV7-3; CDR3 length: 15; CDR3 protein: CASSLLGQGTYEQYF
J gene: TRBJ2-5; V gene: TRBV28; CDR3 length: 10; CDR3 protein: CASSLETQYF
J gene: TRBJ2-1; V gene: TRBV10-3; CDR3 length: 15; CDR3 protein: CADHPLRDGYNVQFF
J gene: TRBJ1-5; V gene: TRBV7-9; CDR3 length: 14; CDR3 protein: CASSFDRGHQPQHF
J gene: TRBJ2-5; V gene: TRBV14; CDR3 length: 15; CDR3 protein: CASSQGRRGGETQYF
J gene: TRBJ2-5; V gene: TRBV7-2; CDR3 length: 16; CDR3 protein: CASSVSPGQPAETQYF
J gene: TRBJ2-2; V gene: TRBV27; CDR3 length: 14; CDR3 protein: CASSLEGPPGELFF
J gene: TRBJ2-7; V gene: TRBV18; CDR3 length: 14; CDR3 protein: CASSPSVMGGEQYF
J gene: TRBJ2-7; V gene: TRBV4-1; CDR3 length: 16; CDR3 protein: CASSQEGKRGYYEQYF
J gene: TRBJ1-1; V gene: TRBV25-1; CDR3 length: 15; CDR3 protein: CASSEYSGMNTEAFF
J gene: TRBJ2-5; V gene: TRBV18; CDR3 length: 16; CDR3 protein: CASSPPSTGDQETQYF
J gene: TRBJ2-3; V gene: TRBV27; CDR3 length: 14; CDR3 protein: CASAYRVGTDTQYF
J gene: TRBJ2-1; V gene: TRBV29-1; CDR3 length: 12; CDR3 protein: CSTGQGANEQFF
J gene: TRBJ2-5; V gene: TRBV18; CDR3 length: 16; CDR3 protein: CASSPRQVRDQETQYF
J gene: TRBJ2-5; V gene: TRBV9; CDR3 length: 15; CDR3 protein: CASSVGTGDRETQYF
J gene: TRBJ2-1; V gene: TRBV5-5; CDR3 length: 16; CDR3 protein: CASSFLRASSYNEQFF
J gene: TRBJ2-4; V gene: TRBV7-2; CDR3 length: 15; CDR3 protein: CASSLGLAGTNIQYF